The sequence of this T cell receptor (beta chain) was determined in a study of Graves' ophthalmopathy and Graves' hyperthyroidism. The CDR3 has 10 residues. CDR1 MNHEY and CDR2 SVGEGT come from the germline V gene. Study findings and constraints: Most expanded clonotypes from thyroid (those above 0.001 frequency) were also found in blood.

Stable hyperthyroidism was defined by absence of ophthalmopathy within 18 months of follow-up. Exclusion applied to patients with other autoimmune diseases, uncontrolled infections, pregnancy or lactation. As to this clonotype: The antigen is not known. The junction departs from the called germline gene at one end, perhaps through a read error.

The authors amplified TCR beta CDR3 regions from RNA transcripts. Second-round multiplex PCR came after a first-round RT-PCR that employed HTBI primers. TCRdb processed the multiplex PCR reads anew with MiXCR; each CDR3 protein has one entry. The repertoire includes hundreds of thousands of distinct CDR3 sequences, more than 20% of them detected once, and 2.5% to 3.5% sits in the top ten. The sample comprised peripheral blood. The sequence derives from a woman younger than 30 with stable Graves' hyperthyroidism. The chain links TRBV6-2 or TRBV6-3 to TRBJ2-5; D not certain. The CDR3 sequence: CASIQETQYF. CDR3 DNA: TGTGCCAGCATCCAAGAAACCCAGTACTTC.